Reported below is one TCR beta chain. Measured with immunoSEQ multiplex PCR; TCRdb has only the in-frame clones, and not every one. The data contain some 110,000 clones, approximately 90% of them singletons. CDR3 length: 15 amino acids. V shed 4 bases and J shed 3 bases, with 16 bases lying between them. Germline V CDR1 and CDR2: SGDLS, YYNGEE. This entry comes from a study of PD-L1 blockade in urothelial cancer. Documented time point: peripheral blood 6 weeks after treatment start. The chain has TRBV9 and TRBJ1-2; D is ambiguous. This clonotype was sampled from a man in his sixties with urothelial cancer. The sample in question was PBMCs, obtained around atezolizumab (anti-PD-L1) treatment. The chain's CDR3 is CASSPEGSADYGYTF. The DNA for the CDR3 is TGTGCCAGCAGCCCAGAGGGTTCGGCGGACTATGGCTACACCTTC.